This T cell receptor (beta chain) comes out of a study of molecular identifiers for immune sequencing clone quantification. As for the study in general: In replicates, RNA from roughly 18,000 or 92,000 naive CD8 cells was split five ways, four sequenced. Study results and limitations: Shared barcodes on identical TCR molecules could underestimate the sizes of highly expanded clones. More than 97% of effector molecules, versus under 1% of naive-cell molecules, belonged to clones above 20 RNA copies.

Turning to this clonotype: The antigen is unknown.

In TCRdb, the PCR reads were re-called with MiXCR into one record per CDR3 protein. The sample consists of around 460,000 distinct CDR3 sequences, 20% to 25% of them appearing once. The sample comprised naive CD8+ T cells from blood, with Jurkat cell RNA spiked in. Subset denoted: FACS-sorted CD8+CD4-CCR7+CD45RA+ naive T cells. The origin of this receptor is a human donor in good health. Some libraries in this study had Jurkat cell RNA spiked in.

CDR3 nucleotides: TGTGCCAGCAGCCCACTAGCGGGGGGGCCCCACAATGAGCAGTTCTTC. It codes for CASSPLAGGPHNEQFF. V is TRBV5-4 and J is TRBJ2-1, with 13 bases matching TRBD2. The ends lost 4 bases at V and 5 bases at J; junction bases unmatched: 6. Germline assignment: CDR1 SGHNT and CDR2 YYREEE (reference sequence). The CDR3 consists of 16 residues.